The clone carrying this TCR beta chain was counted only a few times. Its antigen remains unknown. Breast cancer patients provided tissue from their axillary draining lymph nodes. The source of the sample is a study of breast tumors, draining lymph nodes, adjacent tissues. Study-level findings and limits: Findings are consistent with lymph node origin and intratumoral expansion of most tumor T cells.

TCRdb reanalysed the multiplex PCR reads using MiXCR and keeps one entry per CDR3 protein. Of over 200,000 distinct CDR3 sequences detected, 32% appear once; the ten largest clones hold just over 1.4%. Germline V gives CDR1 MNHEY, CDR2 SVGAGI. Deletions cut 5 bases from V and 0 bases from J, with 11 bases between. The CDR3 is 15 amino acids. The sequence derives from a female donor with breast cancer. Some clones in this sample may be carry-over from other donors' samples. The sequencing input was axillary lymph node tissue. The chain joins TRBV6-5 to TRBJ1-5; unclear D gene. Here the CDR3 reads CASSPAAISNQPQHF. The DNA of the CDR3 is TGTGCCAGCAGTCCGGCCGCGATTAGCAATCAGCCCCAGCATTTT.